This T cell receptor beta chain was captured in a study of spatial heterogeneity in lung cancer. Study in general: As counted in raw reads, each unique TCR and UMI combination appeared more than ten times on average.

This clonotype was seen a few times. Single TCR cDNA molecules each had their own unique molecular identifier. TCRdb called the 5' RACE reads again in MiXCR, with one record for every CDR3 protein. Among some 64,000 distinct CDR3 sequences, around 8.2% were seen once, and the ten largest hold more than 12%. The sample's time point: sample taken at primary tumor resection. The input material, whole RNA from tumor, nontumor lung or frozen PBMC, was sequenced unsorted. The specimen was PBMCs, collected at surgery. This clonotype was sampled from a female donor with early-stage non-small cell lung cancer.

Written as DNA, the CDR3 is TGTGCCACCAGCCGTTATCAGGCCAACAATGAGCAGTTCTTC. This translates into CATSRYQANNEQFF. The rearrangement links TRBV24-1 to TRBJ2-1; D remains unclear. The germline V and J ends were trimmed by 7 bases and 5 bases, with 14 bases remaining between them. Germline V gene data show CDR1 as KGHDR and CDR2 as SFDVKD. The length of the CDR3 is 14 residues.